These T cell receptor beta chains were read from a single sample in a study of blood T cell repertoires in COVID-19. The table came from immunoSEQ multiplex PCR; TCRdb's copy has only in-frame clones and leaves some out. The sample includes approximately 90,000 clones, approximately 79% of them seen just once. Sequenced sample: peripheral blood. The receptors were gathered from a man in his 70s with acute or convalescent COVID-19. The CDR3 runs from the conserved cysteine through the conserved F or W. A D gene is named only where the DNA matches it firmly. Clone sizes are given selectively: once, few, many, or a class where the clone is expanded.

J gene	D gene	V gene	clone size	CDR3 DNA	CDR3 protein
TRBJ2-7	TRBD1	TRBV28	-	TGTGCCAGCAGTCAACCGGACAGGCACTACGAGCAGTACTTC	CASSQPDRHYEQYF
TRBJ1-5	-	TRBV7-8	-	TGTGCCAGCAGCCCCCTGGCAGGGAATCAGCCCCAGCATTTT	CASSPLAGNQPQHF
TRBJ1-2	TRBD1	TRBV30	-	TGTGCCTGGAGTGTACAGGGGGATGGCTACACCTTC	CAWSVQGDGYTF
TRBJ2-6	-	TRBV7-3	-	TGTGCCAGCAGCTTAGGGGAGGCTGGGGCCAACGTCCTGACTTTC	CASSLGEAGANVLTF
TRBJ1-1	-	TRBV5-6	-	TGTGCCAGCAGCTTGGCGCGGGTCGAAGCTTTCTTT	CASSLARVEAFF
TRBJ1-2	TRBD1	TRBV5-8	-	TGTGCCAGCAGCTTGGGAGGCGACAGGGGGCCTTATGGCTACACCTTC	CASSLGGDRGPYGYTF
TRBJ1-1	-	TRBV27	once	TGTGCCAGCAGTCTCGCACGGTCGGGGACTGAAGCTTTCTTT	CASSLARSGTEAFF
TRBJ1-6	-	TRBV6-2/TRBV6-3	-	TGTGCCAGCAGTTCACCCGACCCTTCGGGGAATTCACCCCTCCACTTT	CASSSPDPSGNSPLHF
TRBJ1-5	-	TRBV6-2/TRBV6-3	-	TGTGCCAGCAGTTACTCGGGCAGCAATCAGCCCCAGCATTTT	CASSYSGSNQPQHF
TRBJ2-3	TRBD2	TRBV11-2	-	TGTGCCAGCAGCTTAGGTCCGGGACTAGCGGGGGGGGATACGCAGTATTTT	CASSLGPGLAGGDTQYF
TRBJ1-5	-	TRBV19	-	TGTGCCAGTATCCAGGGGCGAGCATTGGGTCAGCCCCAGCATTTT	CASIQGRALGQPQHF
TRBJ2-1	-	TRBV7-6	-	TGTGCCAGCAGCTTGTCTTTAGGGGGGGCCTACAATGAGCAGTTCTTC	CASSLSLGGAYNEQFF
TRBJ2-5	-	TRBV5-1	-	TGCGCCAGCAGCGCGGGTCGGCTTAGCGGACCCCGGAGGACCCAGTACTTC	CASSAGRLSGPRRTQYF
TRBJ1-5	-	TRBV2	-	TGTGCCAGCAGATCCGGGACACGTCGAGGCGCTCAGCCCCAGCATTTT	CASRSGTRRGAQPQHF
TRBJ2-2	-	TRBV11-2	-	TGTGCCAGCAGCTTGGTACAGGGAACCGGGGAGCTGTTTTTT	CASSLVQGTGELFF
TRBJ2-1	TRBD2	TRBV6-6	-	TGTGCCAGTTCCCAGGGACTAGCGGGGACTGAGCAGTTCTTC	CASSQGLAGTEQFF
TRBJ2-1	TRBD1	TRBV2	-	TGTGCCAGCAGCGGACAGGGCTTGACCTACAATGAGCAGTTCTTC	CASSGQGLTYNEQFF
TRBJ1-5	-	TRBV6-2/TRBV6-3	once	TGTGCCAGCAGTACCCGGGGGGGCACGAGCAATCAGCCCCAGCATTTT	CASSTRGGTSNQPQHF